This T cell receptor beta chain comes out of a study of cytomegalovirus exposure and HLA in healthy donors. General study findings and limits: Reports state that TCR beta sequences accurately predicted most subjects' HLA-A and HLA-B alleles.

Likely unrecorded immune exposures existed in these nominally healthy donors. With 60 Vbeta and 13 Jbeta primers, the PCR was carried out. Original analysis: As a later analysis found, there were 60 million to 90 million unique TCR beta chains, of which approximately 10 million were shared. Sequenced by immunoSEQ multiplex PCR; TCRdb stores in-frame clones only, minus some. The DNA gave D and trimming, while V, J and clone size come from that table. The data show 95,000 to 150,000 clones, with about three quarters seen just once and 3% to 4% held by the top ten. This CDR3 has 11 residues. CDR1 is GTSNPN, CDR2 SVGIG, per germline (reference sequence). A note on this clone: The target antigen is unknown. The junction does not match germline at one end; this may be a read error.

The chain carries TRBV30 and TRBJ1-2; 8 bases agree with TRBD1. This receptor was identified in a man aged 30 to 39 in good health and CMV-seronegative. Input material: PBMCs. The CDR3 sequence is CAWETGGRRNF. Written as DNA, the CDR3 is TGTGCCTGGGAAACAGGGGGTCGGCGAAACTTC.